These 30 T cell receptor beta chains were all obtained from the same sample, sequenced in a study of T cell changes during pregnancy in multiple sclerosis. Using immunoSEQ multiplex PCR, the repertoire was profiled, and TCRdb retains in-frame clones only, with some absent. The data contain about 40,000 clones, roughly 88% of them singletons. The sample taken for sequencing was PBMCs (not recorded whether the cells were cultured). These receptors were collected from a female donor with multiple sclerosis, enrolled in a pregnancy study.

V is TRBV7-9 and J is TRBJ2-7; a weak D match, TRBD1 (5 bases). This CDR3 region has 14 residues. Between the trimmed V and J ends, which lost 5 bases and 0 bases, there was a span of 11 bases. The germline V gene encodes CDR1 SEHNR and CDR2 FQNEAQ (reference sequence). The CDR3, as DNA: TGTGCCAGCAGCAAGACAGCCAGCTCCTACGAGCAGTACTTC. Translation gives CASSKTASSYEQYF.

CDR3 sequence reads: CASRGGTSGNTGELFF. The DNA for the CDR3 is TGCGCCAGCCGTGGGGGGACTAGCGGGAACACCGGGGAGCTGTTTTTT. The J gene is TRBJ2-2, the V gene TRBV5-1, with TRBD2 identical over 11 bases. Germline V gene sequence: CDR1 SGHRS, CDR2 YFSETQ. J gave up 1 base and V 7 bases, and 6 bases lay outside the gene matches. The CDR3 runs 16 residues.

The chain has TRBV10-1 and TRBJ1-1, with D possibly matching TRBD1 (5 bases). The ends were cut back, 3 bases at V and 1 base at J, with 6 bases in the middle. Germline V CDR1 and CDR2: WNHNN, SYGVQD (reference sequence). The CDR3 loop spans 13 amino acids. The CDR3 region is CASSDQGNTEAFF. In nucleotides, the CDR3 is TGCGCCAGCAGTGACCAGGGGAACACTGAAGCTTTCTTT.

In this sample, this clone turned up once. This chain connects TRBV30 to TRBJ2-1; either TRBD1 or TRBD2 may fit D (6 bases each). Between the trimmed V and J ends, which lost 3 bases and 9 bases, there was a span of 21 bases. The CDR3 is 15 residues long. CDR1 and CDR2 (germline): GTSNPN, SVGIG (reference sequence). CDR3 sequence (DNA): TGTGCCTGGAGCGAAAAGGGGGGATCAGCAGGTGAGCAGTTCTTC. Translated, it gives CAWSEKGGSAGEQFF.

CDR3 coding DNA: TGCGCCAGCAGCCAAGATTCTAGGCACAATGAGCAGTTCTTC. Translated: CASSQDSRHNEQFF. The V call is TRBV4-1, the J call TRBJ2-1; no clear D. V gave up 0 bases and J gave up 5 bases, with 8 bases separating them. Germline V lookup: CDR1 MGHRA, CDR2 YSYEKL. This CDR3 has 14 amino acids.

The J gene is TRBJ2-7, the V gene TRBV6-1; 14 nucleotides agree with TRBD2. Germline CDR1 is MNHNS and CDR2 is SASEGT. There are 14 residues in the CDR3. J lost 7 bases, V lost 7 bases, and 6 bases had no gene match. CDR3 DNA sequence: TGTGCCAGCAAAGGACTAGCGGGAGGTGGGGAGCAGTACTTC. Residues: CASKGLAGGGEQYF.

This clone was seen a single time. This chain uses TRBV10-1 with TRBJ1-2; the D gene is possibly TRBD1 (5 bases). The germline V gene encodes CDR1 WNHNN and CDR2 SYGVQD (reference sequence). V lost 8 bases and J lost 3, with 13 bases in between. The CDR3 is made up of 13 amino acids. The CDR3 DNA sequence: TGCGCCAGCCAGGCAGGGCATGACTATGGCTACACCTTC. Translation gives CASQAGHDYGYTF.

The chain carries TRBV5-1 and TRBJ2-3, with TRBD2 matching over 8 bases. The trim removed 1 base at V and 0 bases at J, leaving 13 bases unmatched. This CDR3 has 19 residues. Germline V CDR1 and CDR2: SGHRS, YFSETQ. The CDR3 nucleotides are TGCGCCAGCAGCTTGTGGCTAGCGGGTCACACCTCTAGCACAGATACGCAGTATTTT. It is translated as CASSLWLAGHTSSTDTQYF.

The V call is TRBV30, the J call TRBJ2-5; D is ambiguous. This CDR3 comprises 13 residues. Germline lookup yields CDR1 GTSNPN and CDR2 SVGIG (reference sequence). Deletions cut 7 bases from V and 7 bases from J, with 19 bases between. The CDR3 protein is CAYLEGNQATQYF. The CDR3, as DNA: TGTGCCTACTTGGAAGGGAACCAGGCGACCCAGTACTTC.

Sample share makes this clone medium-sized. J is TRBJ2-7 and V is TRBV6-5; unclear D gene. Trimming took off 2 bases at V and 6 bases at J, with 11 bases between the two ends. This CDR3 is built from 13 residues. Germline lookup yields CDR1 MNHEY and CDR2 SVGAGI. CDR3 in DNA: TGTGCCAGCAGTTACAGGGTTAGCTCCGAGCAGTACTTC. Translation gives CASSYRVSSEQYF.

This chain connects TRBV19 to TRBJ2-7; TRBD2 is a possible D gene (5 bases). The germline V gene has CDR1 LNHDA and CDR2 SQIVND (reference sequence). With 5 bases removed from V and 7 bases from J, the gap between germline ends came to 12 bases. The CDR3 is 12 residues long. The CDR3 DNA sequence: TGTGCCAGTAGTCACCCCTCGGGGGAGCAGTACTTC. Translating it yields CASSHPSGEQYF.

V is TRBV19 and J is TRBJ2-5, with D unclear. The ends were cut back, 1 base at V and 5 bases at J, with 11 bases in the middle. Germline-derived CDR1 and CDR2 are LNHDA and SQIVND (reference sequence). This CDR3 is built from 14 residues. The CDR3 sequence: CASSIGASLETQYF. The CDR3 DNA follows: TGTGCCAGTAGTATAGGGGCCAGTCTGGAGACCCAGTACTTC.

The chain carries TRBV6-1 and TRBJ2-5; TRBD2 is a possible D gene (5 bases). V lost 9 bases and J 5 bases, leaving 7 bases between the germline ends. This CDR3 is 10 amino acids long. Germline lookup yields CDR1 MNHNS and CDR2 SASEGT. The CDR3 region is CASRGETQYF. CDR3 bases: TGTGCCAGTCGAGGGGAGACCCAGTACTTC.

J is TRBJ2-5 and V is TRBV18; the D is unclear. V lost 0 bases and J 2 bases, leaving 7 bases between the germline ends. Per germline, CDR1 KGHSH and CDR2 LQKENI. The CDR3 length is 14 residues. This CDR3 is CASSPPFPQETQYF. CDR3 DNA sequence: TGTGCCAGCTCACCACCTTTCCCACAAGAGACCCAGTACTTC.

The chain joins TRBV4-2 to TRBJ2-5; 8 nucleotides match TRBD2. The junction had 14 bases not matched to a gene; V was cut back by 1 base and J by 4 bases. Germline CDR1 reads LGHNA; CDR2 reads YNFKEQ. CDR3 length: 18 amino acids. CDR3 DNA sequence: TGTGCCAGCAGCCAAGCCCCTCTCGCGGGAGGTAGAGGAGAGACCCAGTACTTC. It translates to CASSQAPLAGGRGETQYF.

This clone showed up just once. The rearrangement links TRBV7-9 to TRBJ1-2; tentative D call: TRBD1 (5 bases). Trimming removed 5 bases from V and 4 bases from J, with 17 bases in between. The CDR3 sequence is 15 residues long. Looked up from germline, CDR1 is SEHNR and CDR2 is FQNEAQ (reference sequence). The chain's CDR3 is CASSRSGTQGYGYTF. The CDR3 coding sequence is TGTGCCAGCAGCCGAAGTGGGACTCAGGGCTATGGCTACACCTTC.

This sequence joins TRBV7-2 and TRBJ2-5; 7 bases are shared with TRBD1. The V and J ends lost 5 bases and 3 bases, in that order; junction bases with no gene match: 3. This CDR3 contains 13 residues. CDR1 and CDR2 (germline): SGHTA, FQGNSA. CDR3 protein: CASSLGTEETQYF. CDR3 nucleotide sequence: TGTGCCAGCAGCCTGGGGACAGAAGAGACCCAGTACTTC.

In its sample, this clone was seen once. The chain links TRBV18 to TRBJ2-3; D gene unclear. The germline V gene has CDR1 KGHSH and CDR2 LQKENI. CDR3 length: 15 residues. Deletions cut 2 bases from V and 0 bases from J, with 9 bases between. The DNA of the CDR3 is TGTGCCAGCTCACCAACAGAGTCTAGCACAGATACGCAGTATTTT. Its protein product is CASSPTESSTDTQYF. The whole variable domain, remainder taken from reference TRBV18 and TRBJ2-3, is NAGVMQNPRHLVRRRGQEARLRCSPMKGHSHVYWYRQLPEEGLKFMVYLQKENIIDESGMPKERFSAEFPKEGPSILRIQQVVRGDSAAYFCASSPTESSTDTQYFGPGTRLTVL.

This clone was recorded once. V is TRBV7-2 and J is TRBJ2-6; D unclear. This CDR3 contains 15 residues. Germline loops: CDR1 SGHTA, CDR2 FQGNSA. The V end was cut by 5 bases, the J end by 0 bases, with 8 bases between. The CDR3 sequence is CASSGQGSGANVLTF. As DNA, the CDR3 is TGTGCCAGCAGCGGTCAAGGCTCTGGGGCCAACGTCCTGACTTTC.

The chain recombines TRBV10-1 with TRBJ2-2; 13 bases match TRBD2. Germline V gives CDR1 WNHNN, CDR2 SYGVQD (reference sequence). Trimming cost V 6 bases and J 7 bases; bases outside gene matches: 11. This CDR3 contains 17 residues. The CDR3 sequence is CASSPLAGGPVFGELFF. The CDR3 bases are TGCGCCAGCAGCCCACTAGCGGGAGGGCCGGTTTTCGGGGAGCTGTTTTTT.

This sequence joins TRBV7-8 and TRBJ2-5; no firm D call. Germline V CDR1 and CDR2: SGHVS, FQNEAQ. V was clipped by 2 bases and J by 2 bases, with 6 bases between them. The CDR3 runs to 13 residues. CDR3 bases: TGTGCCAGCAGCTTATCGAATCAAGAGACCCAGTACTTC. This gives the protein CASSLSNQETQYF.

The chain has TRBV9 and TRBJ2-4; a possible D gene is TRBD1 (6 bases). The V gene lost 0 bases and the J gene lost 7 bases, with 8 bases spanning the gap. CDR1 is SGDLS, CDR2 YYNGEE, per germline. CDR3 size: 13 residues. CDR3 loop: CASSVDQGNIQYF. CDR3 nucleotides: TGTGCCAGCAGCGTAGATCAGGGGAACATTCAGTACTTC.

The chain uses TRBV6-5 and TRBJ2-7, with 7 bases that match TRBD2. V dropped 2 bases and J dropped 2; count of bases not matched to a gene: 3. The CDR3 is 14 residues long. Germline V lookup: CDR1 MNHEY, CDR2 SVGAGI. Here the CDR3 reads CASSYAGDAYEQYF. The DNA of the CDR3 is TGTGCCAGCAGTTACGCGGGAGACGCCTACGAGCAGTACTTC.

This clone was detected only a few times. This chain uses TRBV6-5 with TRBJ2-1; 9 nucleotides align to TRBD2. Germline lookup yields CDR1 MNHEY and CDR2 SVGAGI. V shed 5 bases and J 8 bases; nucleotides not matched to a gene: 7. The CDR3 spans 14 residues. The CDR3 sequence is CASSDRWTSDEQFF. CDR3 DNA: TGTGCCAGCAGTGACCGGTGGACTAGCGATGAGCAGTTCTTC.

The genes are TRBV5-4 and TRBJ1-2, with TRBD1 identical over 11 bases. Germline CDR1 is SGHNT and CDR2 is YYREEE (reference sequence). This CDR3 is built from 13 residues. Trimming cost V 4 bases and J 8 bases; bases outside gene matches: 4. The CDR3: CASSGDRGSGYTF. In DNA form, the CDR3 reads TGTGCCAGCAGCGGGGACAGGGGGAGCGGCTACACCTTC.

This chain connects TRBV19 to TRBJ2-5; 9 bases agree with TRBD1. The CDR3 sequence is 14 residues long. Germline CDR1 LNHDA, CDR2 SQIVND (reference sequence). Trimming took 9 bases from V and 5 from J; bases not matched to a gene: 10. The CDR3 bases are TGTGCCAGCGGTACGACAGGGGGATCGGAGACCCAGTACTTC. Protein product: CASGTTGGSETQYF. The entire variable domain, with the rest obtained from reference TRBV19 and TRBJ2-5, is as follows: DGGITQSPKYLFRKEGQNVTLSCEQNLNHDAMYWYRQDPGQGLRLIYYSQIVNDFQKGDIAEGYSVSREKKESFPLTVTSAQKNPTAFYLCASGTTGGSETQYFGPGTRLLVL.

The CDR3 DNA reads TGTGCCATCAGGAAAGGGACAGGGGGCCTGCAAAACTATGGCTACACCTTC. Its translation is CAIRKGTGGLQNYGYTF. The chain links TRBV10-3 to TRBJ1-2; 12 nucleotides match TRBD1. Germline CDR1 ENHRY, CDR2 SYGVKD. After removal of 6 bases from V and 2 bases from J, the junction contained 10 bases not matched to a gene. CDR3 length: 17 residues.

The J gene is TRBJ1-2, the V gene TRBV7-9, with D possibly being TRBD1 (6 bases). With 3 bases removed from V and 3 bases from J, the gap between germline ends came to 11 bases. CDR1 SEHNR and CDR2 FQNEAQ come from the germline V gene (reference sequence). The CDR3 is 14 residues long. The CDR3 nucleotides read TGTGCCAGCAGCTTGGAGGGACAAGACTATGGCTACACCTTC. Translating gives CASSLEGQDYGYTF. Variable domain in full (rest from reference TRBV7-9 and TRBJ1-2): DTGVSQNPRHKITKRGQNVTFRCDPISEHNRLYWYRQTLGQGPEFLTYFQNEAQLEKSRLLSDRFSAERPKGSFSTLEIQRTEQGDSAMYLCASSLEGQDYGYTFGSGTRLTVV.

CDR3 nucleotides: TGTGCCAGCAGCTTAGACAATCGGGCAGAATACGAGCAGTACTTC. It specifies CASSLDNRAEYEQYF. V usage is TRBV7-2 and J usage is TRBJ2-7; D unresolved. Germline V gene data show CDR1 as SGHTA and CDR2 as FQGNSA. The CDR3 sequence is 15 residues long. Trimming stripped 1 base from V and 4 bases from J, with 14 bases between.

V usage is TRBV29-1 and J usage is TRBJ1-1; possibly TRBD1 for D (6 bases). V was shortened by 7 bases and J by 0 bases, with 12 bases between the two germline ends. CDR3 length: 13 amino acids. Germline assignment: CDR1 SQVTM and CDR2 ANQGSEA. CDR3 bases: TGCAGCGGAGGGGGGTCGATGAACACTGAAGCTTTCTTT. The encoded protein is CSGGGSMNTEAFF.